One TCR beta chain is described in this entry. Other DNA sequences from this sample encode an identical CDR3 as well. The study enrolled healthy HIV-negative adults without recent acute infections or vaccinations as donors. Trimming pared 4 bases from V and 0 bases from J, leaving 6 bases between. This CDR3 contains 13 residues. Germline CDR1 reads MDHEN; CDR2 reads SYDVKM. Measured with immunoSEQ multiplex PCR; TCRdb has only the in-frame clones, and not every one. The sample records some 2.3 million clones, approximately 95% being singletons. The data were taken from a study of shared clonotypes between healthy human individuals. Study in general: Those who served as donors were two women and three men between the ages of 18 and 49.

The genes are TRBV28 and TRBJ1-1; D ambiguous. Sequences were obtained from naive CD4+ T cells from PBMCs. Subset defined: CD45RA+ positively selected. The receptor comes from a young man in good health. Some clones in this sample may be carry-over from other donors' samples. This CDR3 reads CASSSVMNTEAFF. For the CDR3, the DNA is TGTGCCAGCAGTTCCGTAATGAACACTGAAGCTTTCTTT.